This is a list of T cell receptor beta chains from one sample in a study of blood T cell repertoires in COVID-19. TCRdb's table, derived via immunoSEQ multiplex PCR, lists solely in-frame clones and lacks some. The repertoire holds 100,000 or so clones, with more than 80% as singletons. The sample taken for sequencing was peripheral blood. These receptors came from a woman in her 70s with acute or convalescent COVID-19. Both conserved end residues are part of each CDR3. Fields, in order: D gene, V gene, J gene, CDR3 DNA, CDR3 protein. D genes are given only for firm matches.

TRBD2,TRBV5-1,TRBJ2-1,TGCGCCAGCAGCACCTCGGCGGGAGTCGGGAGGGAGCAGTTCTTC,CASSTSAGVGREQFF
NA,TRBV7-2,TRBJ2-5,TGTGCCAGCAGCTTAGAAGACTTCCGGGGGACCCAGTACTTC,CASSLEDFRGTQYF
NA,TRBV6-1,TRBJ2-1,TGTGCCAGCAGTGACAGAGGGCGGTCCTACAATGAGCAGTTCTTC,CASSDRGRSYNEQFF
TRBD1,TRBV7-9,TRBJ1-5,TGTGCCAGCAGCTTACAGGGGGATCAGCCCCAGCATTTT,CASSLQGDQPQHF
NA,TRBV10-3,TRBJ1-3,TGTGCCGCACAGGGAGGGGGGACTGGAAACACCATATATTTT,CAAQGGGTGNTIYF
NA,TRBV3-1/TRBV3-2,TRBJ2-7,TGTGCCAGCAGCAGAAGACCCGCTAGCTCTGGGGAGCAGTACTTC,CASSRRPASSGEQYF
TRBD1,TRBV7-2,TRBJ2-1,TGTGCCAGCAGCTTAGGCGTAGGGGGCGCAATCCTCAATGAGCAGTTCTTC,CASSLGVGGAILNEQFF
TRBD1,TRBV6-6,TRBJ1-6,TGTGCCACCTTCAGGGGGCAGGGTTCACCCCTCCACTTT,CATFRGQGSPLHF
NA,TRBV3-1/TRBV3-2,TRBJ2-3,TGTGCCAGCACCCCGGGGGGCGAGAGGACAGATACGCAGTATTTT,CASTPGGERTDTQYF
TRBD1,TRBV30,TRBJ2-1,TGTGCCTGGGCGACAGGGGGCGCCTCCTACAATGAGCAGTTCTTC,CAWATGGASYNEQFF
NA,TRBV4-1,TRBJ2-7,TGCGCCAGCAGCCAAGACAGGGGCAGGGAGCAGTACTTC,CASSQDRGREQYF
NA,TRBV9,TRBJ1-2,TGTGCCAGCAGCGTAGGATCGGGGGGCGAGGGCTATGGCTACACCTTC,CASSVGSGGEGYGYTF